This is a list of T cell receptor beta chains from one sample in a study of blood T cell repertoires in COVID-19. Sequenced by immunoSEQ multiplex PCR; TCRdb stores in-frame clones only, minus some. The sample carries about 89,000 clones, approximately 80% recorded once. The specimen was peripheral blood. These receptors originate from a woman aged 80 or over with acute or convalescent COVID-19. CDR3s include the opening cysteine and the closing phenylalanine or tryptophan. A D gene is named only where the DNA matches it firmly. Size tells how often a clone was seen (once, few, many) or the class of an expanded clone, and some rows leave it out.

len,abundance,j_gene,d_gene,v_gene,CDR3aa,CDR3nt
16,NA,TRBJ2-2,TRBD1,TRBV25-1,CASRTMRGRDTGELFF,TGTGCCAGCCGGACGATGAGGGGGCGCGACACCGGGGAGCTGTTTTTT
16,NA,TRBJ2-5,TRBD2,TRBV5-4,CASSLYTSGSGETQYF,TGTGCCAGCAGCTTGTATACTAGCGGGAGCGGAGAGACCCAGTACTTC
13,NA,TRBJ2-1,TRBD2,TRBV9,CASSLRLAGEQFF,TGTGCCAGCAGCCTTCGACTAGCGGGAGAGCAGTTCTTC
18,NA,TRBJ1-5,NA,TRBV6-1,CASSERPGTSYSNQPQHF,TGTGCCAGCAGTGAAAGGCCCGGGACATCCTATAGCAATCAGCCCCAGCATTTT
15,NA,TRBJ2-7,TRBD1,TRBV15,CATSRDRGSNYEQYF,TGTGCCACCAGCAGAGACAGGGGGTCGAACTACGAGCAGTACTTC
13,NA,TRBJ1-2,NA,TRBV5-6,CASSLDGPIGYTF,TGTGCCAGCAGCTTGGATGGGCCGATCGGCTACACCTTC
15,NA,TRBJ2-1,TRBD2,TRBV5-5,CASSFRLATYNEQFF,TGTGCCAGCAGCTTTCGACTAGCGACATACAATGAGCAGTTCTTC
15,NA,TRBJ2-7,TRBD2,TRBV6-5,CASSPRTSGSYEQYF,TGTGCCAGCAGTCCTCGGACTAGCGGAAGCTACGAGCAGTACTTC
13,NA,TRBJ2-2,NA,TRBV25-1,CASLRHGTGELFF,TGTGCCAGCCTTAGACATGGCACCGGGGAGCTGTTTTTT
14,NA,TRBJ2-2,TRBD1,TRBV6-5,CASRPTGVGGELFF,TGTGCCAGCAGGCCCACAGGGGTCGGCGGGGAGCTGTTTTTT
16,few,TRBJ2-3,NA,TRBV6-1,CASSEPRGPSTDTQYF,TGTGCCAGCAGTGAACCCCGGGGTCCTAGCACAGATACGCAGTATTTT
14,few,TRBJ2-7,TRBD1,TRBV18,CASSPTRGPYEQYF,TGTGCCAGCTCACCAACGAGGGGGCCGTACGAGCAGTACTTC
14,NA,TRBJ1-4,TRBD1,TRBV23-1,CASSHGQDNEKLFF,TGCGCCAGCAGTCATGGACAGGATAATGAAAAACTGTTTTTT
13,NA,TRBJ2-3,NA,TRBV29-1,CSGGGGATDTQYF,TGCAGCGGCGGTGGGGGGGCAACAGATACGCAGTATTTT
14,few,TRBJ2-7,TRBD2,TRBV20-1,CSASRTSGIYEQYF,TGCAGTGCTAGTAGGACTAGCGGGATCTACGAGCAGTACTTC
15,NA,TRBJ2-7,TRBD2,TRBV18,CASTRGGDPSYEQYF,TGTGCCAGCACCCGGGGGGGAGACCCGTCCTACGAGCAGTACTTC
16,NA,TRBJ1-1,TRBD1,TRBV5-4,CASSHPGQGMNTEAFF,TGTGCCAGCAGCCATCCGGGACAGGGGATGAACACTGAAGCTTTCTTT
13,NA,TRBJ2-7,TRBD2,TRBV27,CASSREGSYEQYF,TGTGCCAGCTCGCGGGAGGGTTCCTACGAGCAGTACTTC
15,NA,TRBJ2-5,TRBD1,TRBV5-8,CASSLETGAKETQYF,TGTGCCAGCAGCTTGGAGACAGGGGCCAAAGAGACCCAGTACTTC
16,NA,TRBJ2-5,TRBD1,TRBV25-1,CASSESGTGGRETQYF,TGTGCCAGCAGTGAAAGTGGGACAGGGGGTCGGGAGACCCAGTACTTC
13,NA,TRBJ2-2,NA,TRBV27,CASSILGTGELFF,TGTGCCAGCAGTATACTAGGCACCGGGGAGCTGTTTTTT
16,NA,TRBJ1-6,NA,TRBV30,CAWSVNIAGRNSPLHF,TGTGCCTGGAGTGTAAATATAGCGGGGCGGAATTCACCCCTCCACTTT
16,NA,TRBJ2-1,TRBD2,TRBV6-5,CASSYGASGGRGEQFF,TGTGCCAGCAGTTATGGGGCTAGCGGGGGCCGAGGTGAGCAGTTCTTC
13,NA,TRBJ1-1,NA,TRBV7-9,CASSLNSSPGAFF,TGTGCCAGCAGCTTAAACTCGTCTCCTGGAGCTTTCTTT